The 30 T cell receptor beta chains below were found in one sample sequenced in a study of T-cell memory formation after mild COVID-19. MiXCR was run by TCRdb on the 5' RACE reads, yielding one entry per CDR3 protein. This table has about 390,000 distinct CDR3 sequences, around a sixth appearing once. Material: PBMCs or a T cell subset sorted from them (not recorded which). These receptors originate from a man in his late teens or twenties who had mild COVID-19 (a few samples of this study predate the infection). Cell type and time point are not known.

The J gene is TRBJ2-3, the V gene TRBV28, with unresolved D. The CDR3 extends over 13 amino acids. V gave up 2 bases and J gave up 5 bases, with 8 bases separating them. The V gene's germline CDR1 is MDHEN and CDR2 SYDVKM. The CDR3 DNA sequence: TGTGCCAGCAGTTTACCAGAGATAGATACGCAGTATTTT. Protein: CASSLPEIDTQYF.

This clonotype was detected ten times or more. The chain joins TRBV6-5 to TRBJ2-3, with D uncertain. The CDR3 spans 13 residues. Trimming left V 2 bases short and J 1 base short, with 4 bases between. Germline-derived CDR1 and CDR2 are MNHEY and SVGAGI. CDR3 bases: TGTGCCAGCAGTTACGGTGGCACAGATACGCAGTATTTT. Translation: CASSYGGTDTQYF.

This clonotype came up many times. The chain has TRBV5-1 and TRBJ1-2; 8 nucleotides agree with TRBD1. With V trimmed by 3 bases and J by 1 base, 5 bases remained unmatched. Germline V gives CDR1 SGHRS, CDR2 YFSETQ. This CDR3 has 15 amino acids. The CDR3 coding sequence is TGCGCCAGCAGCTGGGACGGACAGGGTAACTATGGCTACACCTTC. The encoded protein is CASSWDGQGNYGYTF.

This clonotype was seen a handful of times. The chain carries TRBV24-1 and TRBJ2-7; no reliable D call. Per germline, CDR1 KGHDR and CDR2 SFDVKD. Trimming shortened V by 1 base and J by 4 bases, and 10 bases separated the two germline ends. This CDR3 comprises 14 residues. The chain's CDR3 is CATSDFEVSYEQYF. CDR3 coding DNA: TGTGCCACCAGTGATTTCGAGGTTTCTTACGAGCAGTACTTC.

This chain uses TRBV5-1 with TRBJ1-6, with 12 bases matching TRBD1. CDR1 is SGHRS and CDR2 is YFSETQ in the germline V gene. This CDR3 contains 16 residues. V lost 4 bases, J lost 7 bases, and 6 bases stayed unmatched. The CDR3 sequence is CASSQGTGGSNSPLHF. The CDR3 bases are TGCGCCAGCAGCCAAGGGACAGGGGGCTCCAATTCACCCCTCCACTTT.

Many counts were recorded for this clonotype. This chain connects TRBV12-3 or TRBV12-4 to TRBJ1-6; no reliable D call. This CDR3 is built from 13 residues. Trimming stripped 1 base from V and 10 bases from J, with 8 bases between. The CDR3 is CASSLVGGSPLHF. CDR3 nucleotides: TGTGCCAGCAGTTTAGTCGGCGGGTCACCCCTCCACTTT.

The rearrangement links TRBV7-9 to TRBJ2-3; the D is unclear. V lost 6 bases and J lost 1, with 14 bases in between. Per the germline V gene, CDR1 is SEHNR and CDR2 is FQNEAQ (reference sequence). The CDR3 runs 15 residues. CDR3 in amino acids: CASRPRVLGTDTQYF. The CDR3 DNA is TGTGCCAGCAGGCCACGGGTTTTGGGCACAGATACGCAGTATTTT.

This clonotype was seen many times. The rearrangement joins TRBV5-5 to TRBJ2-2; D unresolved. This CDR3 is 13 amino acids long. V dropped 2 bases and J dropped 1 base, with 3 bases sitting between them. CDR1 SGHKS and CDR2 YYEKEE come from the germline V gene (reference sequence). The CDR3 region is CASSFGNTGELFF. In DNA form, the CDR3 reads TGTGCCAGCAGCTTTGGGAACACCGGGGAGCTGTTTTTT.

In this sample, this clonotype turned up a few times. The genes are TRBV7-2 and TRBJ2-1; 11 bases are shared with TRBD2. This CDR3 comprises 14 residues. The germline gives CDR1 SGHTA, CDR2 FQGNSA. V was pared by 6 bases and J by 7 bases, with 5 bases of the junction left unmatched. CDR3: CASRVAGGLNEQFF. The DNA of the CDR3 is TGTGCCAGCAGGGTAGCGGGGGGGCTGAATGAGCAGTTCTTC.

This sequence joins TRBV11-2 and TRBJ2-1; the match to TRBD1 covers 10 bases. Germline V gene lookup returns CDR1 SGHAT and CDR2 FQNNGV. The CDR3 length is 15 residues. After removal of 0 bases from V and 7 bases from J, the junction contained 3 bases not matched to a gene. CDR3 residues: CASSLDGQGVNEQFF. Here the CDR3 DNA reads TGTGCCAGCAGCTTAGATGGACAGGGGGTAAATGAGCAGTTCTTC.

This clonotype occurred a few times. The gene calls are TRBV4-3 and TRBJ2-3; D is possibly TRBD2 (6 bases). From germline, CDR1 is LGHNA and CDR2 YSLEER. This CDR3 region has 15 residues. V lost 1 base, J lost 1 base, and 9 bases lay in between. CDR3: CASSQATRGTDTQYF. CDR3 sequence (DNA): TGCGCCAGCAGCCAAGCGACTAGGGGCACAGATACGCAGTATTTT.

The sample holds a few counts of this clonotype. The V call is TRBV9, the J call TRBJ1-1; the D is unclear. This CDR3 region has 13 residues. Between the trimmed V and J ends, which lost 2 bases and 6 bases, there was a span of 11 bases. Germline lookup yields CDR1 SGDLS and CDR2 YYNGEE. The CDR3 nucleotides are TGTGCCAGCAGCGTCGATTACCGCGCTGAAGCTTTCTTT. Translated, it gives CASSVDYRAEAFF.

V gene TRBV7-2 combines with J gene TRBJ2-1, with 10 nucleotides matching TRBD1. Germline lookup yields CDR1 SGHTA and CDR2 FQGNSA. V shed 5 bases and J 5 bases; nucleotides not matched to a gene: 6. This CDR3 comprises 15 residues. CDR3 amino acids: CASSTRDRGDNEQFF. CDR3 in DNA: TGTGCCAGCAGCACCCGGGACAGGGGTGACAATGAGCAGTTCTTC.

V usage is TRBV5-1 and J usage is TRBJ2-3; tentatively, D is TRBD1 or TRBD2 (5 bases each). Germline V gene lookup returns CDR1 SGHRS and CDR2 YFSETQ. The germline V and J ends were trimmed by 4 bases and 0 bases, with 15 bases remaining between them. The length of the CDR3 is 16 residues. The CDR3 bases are TGCGCCAGCAGCCCGGGGCTTAATCCTAGCACAGATACGCAGTATTTT. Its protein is CASSPGLNPSTDTQYF.

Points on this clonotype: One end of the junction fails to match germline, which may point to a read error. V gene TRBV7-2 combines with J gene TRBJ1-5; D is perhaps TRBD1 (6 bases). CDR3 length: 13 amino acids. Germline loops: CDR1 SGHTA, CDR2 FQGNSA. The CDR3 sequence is CASSLRDSGQPYF. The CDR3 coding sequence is TGTGCCAGCAGCTTGAGGGACTCTGGACAGCCATATTTT.

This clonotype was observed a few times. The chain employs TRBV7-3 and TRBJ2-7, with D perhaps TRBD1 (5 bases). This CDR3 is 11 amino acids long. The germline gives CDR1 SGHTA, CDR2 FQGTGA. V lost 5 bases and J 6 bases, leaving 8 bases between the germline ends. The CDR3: CASSQGSEQYF. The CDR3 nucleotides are TGTGCCAGCAGCCAGGGTAGCGAGCAGTACTTC.

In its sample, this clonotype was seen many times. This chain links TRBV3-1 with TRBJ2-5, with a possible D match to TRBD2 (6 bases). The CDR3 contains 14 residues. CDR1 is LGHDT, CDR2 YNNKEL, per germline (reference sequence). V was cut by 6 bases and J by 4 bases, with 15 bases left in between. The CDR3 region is CASSPGEGLETQYF. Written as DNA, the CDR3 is TGTGCCAGCAGTCCGGGAGAAGGGTTAGAGACCCAGTACTTC.

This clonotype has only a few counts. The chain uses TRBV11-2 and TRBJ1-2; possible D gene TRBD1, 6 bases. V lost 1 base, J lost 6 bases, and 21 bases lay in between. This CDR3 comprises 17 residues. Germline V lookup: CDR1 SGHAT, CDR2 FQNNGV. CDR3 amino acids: CASSLGTGGRGTDGYTF. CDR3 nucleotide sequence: TGTGCCAGCAGCTTAGGTACAGGAGGCAGGGGTACTGATGGCTACACCTTC.

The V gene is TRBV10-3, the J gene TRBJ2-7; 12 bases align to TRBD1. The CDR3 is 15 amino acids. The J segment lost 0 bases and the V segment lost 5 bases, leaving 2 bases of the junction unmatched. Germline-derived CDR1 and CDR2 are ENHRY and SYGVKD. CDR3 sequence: CAISPGQGASYEQYF. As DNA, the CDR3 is TGTGCCATCAGTCCGGGACAGGGGGCCTCCTACGAGCAGTACTTC.

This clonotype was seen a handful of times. CDR3 nucleotides: TGTGCCAGCAGTTCCGGGACGGGATTAACTAATGAAAAACTGTTTTTT. This gives the protein CASSSGTGLTNEKLFF. The V gene is TRBV6-6, the J gene TRBJ1-4, with a possible D match to TRBD1 (5 bases). This CDR3 is 16 amino acids long. Germline CDR1 is MNHNY and CDR2 is SVGAGI (reference sequence). The V and J ends lost 4 bases and 1 base respectively, with 13 bases between them.

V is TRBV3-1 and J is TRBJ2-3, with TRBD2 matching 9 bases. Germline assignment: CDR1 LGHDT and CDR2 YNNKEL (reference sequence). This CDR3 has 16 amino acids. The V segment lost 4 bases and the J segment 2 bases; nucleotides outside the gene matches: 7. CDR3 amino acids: CASSLGASGTTDTQYF. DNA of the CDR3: TGTGCCAGCAGCCTCGGAGCTAGCGGGACCACAGATACGCAGTATTTT.

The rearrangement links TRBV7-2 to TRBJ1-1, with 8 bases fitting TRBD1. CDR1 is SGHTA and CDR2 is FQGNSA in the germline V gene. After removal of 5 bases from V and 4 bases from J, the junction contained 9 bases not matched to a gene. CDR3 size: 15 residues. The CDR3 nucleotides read TGTGCCAGCAGCCTCCAGGGGGCGGTAAGCACTGAAGCTTTCTTT. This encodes CASSLQGAVSTEAFF.

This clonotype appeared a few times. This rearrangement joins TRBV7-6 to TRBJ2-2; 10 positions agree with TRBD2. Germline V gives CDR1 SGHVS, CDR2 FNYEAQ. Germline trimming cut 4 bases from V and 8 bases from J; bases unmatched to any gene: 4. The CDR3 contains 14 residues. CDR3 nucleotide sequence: TGTGCCAGCAGCTACAGCGGGGGGGCTGGGGAGCTGTTTTTT. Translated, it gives CASSYSGGAGELFF. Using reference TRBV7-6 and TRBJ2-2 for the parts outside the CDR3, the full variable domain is GAGVSQSPRYKVTKRGQDVALRCDPISGHVSLYWYRQALGQGPEFLTYFNYEAQQDKSGLPNDRFSAERPEGSISTLTIQRTEQRDSAMYRCASSYSGGAGELFFGEGSRLTVL.

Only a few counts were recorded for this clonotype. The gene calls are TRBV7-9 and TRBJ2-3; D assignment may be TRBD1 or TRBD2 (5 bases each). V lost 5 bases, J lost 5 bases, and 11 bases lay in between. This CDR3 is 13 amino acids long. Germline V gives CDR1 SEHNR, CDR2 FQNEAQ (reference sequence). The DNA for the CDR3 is TGTGCCAGCAGCCGGGACGTGATAGATACGCAGTATTTT. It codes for CASSRDVIDTQYF.

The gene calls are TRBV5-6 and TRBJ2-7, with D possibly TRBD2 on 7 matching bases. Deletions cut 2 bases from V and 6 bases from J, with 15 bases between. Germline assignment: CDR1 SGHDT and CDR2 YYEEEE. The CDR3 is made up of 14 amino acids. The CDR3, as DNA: TGTGCCAGCAGCTTCGGCGGGGGCAACTCCGAGCAGTACTTC. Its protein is CASSFGGGNSEQYF. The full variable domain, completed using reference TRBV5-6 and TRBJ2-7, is DAGVTQSPTHLIKTRGQQVTLRCSPKSGHDTVSWYQQALGQGPQFIFQYYEEEERQRGNFPDRFSGHQFPNYSSELNVNALLLGDSALYLCASSFGGGNSEQYFGPGTRLTVT.

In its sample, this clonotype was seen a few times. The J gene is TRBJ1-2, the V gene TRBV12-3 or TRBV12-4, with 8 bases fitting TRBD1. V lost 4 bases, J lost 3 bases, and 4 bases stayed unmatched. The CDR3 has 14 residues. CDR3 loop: CASSSDRVYYGYTF. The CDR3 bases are TGTGCCAGCAGTTCGGACAGGGTGTACTATGGCTACACCTTC.

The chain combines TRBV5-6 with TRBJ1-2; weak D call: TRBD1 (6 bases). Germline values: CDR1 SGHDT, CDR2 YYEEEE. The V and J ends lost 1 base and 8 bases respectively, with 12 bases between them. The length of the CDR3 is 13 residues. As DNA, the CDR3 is TGTGCCAGCAGCTTGCCAGGGGCGCTGGGCTACACCTTC. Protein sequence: CASSLPGALGYTF. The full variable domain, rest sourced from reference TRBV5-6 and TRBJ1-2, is DAGVTQSPTHLIKTRGQQVTLRCSPKSGHDTVSWYQQALGQGPQFIFQYYEEEERQRGNFPDRFSGHQFPNYSSELNVNALLLGDSALYLCASSLPGALGYTFGSGTRLTVV.

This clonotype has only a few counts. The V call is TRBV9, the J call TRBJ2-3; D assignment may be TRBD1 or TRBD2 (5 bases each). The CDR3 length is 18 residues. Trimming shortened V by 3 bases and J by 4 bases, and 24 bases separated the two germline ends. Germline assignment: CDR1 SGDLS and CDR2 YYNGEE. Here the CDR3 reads CASSGKGPRARPADTQYF. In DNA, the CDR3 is TGTGCCAGCAGCGGCAAGGGACCGCGGGCCCGGCCAGCAGATACGCAGTATTTT.

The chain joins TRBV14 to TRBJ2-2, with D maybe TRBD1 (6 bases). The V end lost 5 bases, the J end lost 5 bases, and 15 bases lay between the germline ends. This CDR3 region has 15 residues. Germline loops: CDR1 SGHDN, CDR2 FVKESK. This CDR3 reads CASSEQQGATGELFF. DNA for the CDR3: TGTGCCAGCAGCGAACAACAGGGCGCGACCGGGGAGCTGTTTTTT.

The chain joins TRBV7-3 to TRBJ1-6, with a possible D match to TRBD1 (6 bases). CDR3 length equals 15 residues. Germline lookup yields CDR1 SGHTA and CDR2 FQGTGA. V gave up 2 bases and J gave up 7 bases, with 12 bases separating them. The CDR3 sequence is CASSLGSDSNSPLHF. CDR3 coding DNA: TGTGCCAGCAGCTTAGGGTCGGACAGCAATTCACCCCTCCACTTT.